Listed below are T cell receptor beta chains from one sample, sequenced in a study of T cell responses to AZD1222 COVID-19 vaccine. Sequenced by immunoSEQ multiplex PCR; TCRdb stores in-frame clones only, minus some. Of about 81,000 clones in the sample, roughly 85% are singletons; the top ten hold more than 3%. This specimen was peripheral blood, taken 28 days after the second AZD1222 dose. These receptors originate from an adult who received the AZD1222 COVID-19 vaccine. Both conserved end residues are part of each CDR3. D genes are given only for firm matches. Rows give clone size only sometimes, using once, few, many, or a class for an expanded clone.

D: NA; J: TRBJ2-4; V: TRBV28; size: NA; DNA: TGTGCCAGCAGCGACAGAAACATTCAGTACTTC; CDR3: CASSDRNIQYF
D: TRBD2; J: TRBJ2-2; V: TRBV6-1; size: medium-sized; DNA: TGTGCCAGCAGTGAACTAGCGGGGAGCACCGGGGAGCTGTTTTTT; CDR3: CASSELAGSTGELFF
D: NA; J: TRBJ2-1; V: TRBV9; size: NA; DNA: TGTGCCAGCAGCGTTGGGGGCGATTACAATGAGCAGTTCTTC; CDR3: CASSVGGDYNEQFF
D: TRBD1; J: TRBJ1-6; V: TRBV7-9; size: NA; DNA: TGTGCCAGCAGCCCCTGGGACAGGGAGGTTTCACCCCTCCACTTT; CDR3: CASSPWDREVSPLHF
D: TRBD2; J: TRBJ2-3; V: TRBV5-6; size: once; DNA: TGTGCCAGCAGCTTGGCCGCGGGAGTTCCTACAGATACGCAGTATTTT; CDR3: CASSLAAGVPTDTQYF
D: NA; J: TRBJ2-3; V: TRBV5-1; size: NA; DNA: TGCGCCAGCAGCTTGGGTGGGTCCCAAATTGGGGATACGCAGTATTTT; CDR3: CASSLGGSQIGDTQYF
D: NA; J: TRBJ1-1; V: TRBV5-1; size: once; DNA: TGCGCCAGCAGCTTTTCAGGGAACACTGAAGCTTTCTTT; CDR3: CASSFSGNTEAFF
D: TRBD1; J: TRBJ1-4; V: TRBV30; size: NA; DNA: TGTGCCTGGAGTGGGTTTACAGGGGTGTCCCTCGAAAAACTGTTTTTT; CDR3: CAWSGFTGVSLEKLFF
D: NA; J: TRBJ2-2; V: TRBV19; size: once; DNA: TGTGCCAGCAAACCCTATGGGACGAACACCGGGGAGCTGTTTTTT; CDR3: CASKPYGTNTGELFF
D: TRBD1; J: TRBJ2-7; V: TRBV2; size: NA; DNA: TGTGCCAGCAGTGTGGGACAGGGGACCTACGAGCAGTACTTC; CDR3: CASSVGQGTYEQYF
D: TRBD1; J: TRBJ1-3; V: TRBV7-9; size: NA; DNA: TGTGCCAGCAGCCCCCCGACAGGGTGGGAAGGAAACACCATATATTTT; CDR3: CASSPPTGWEGNTIYF
D: NA; J: TRBJ1-2; V: TRBV18; size: NA; DNA: TGTGCCAGCTCACCTGTGGGGACCTATGGCTACACCTTC; CDR3: CASSPVGTYGYTF
D: NA; J: TRBJ1-5; V: TRBV7-3; size: NA; DNA: TGTGCCAGCAGCTCCCCGCCGCAGCCCCAGCATTTT; CDR3: CASSSPPQPQHF
D: NA; J: TRBJ2-1; V: TRBV6-2/TRBV6-3; size: NA; DNA: TGTGCCAGCAGTTACGAGCCAAACTACAATGAGCAGTTCTTC; CDR3: CASSYEPNYNEQFF
D: TRBD1; J: TRBJ1-1; V: TRBV29-1; size: NA; DNA: TGCAGCGTCCCCGGGACAGGGAACACTGAAGCTTTCTTT; CDR3: CSVPGTGNTEAFF
D: NA; J: TRBJ2-3; V: TRBV30; size: NA; DNA: TGTGCCTGGGGACTGGCCACAGATACGCAGTATTTT; CDR3: CAWGLATDTQYF
D: NA; J: TRBJ1-4; V: TRBV6-5; size: NA; DNA: TGTGCCAGCAGTTACAAGGGAACTAATGAAAAACTGTTTTTT; CDR3: CASSYKGTNEKLFF
D: NA; J: TRBJ1-5; V: TRBV18; size: NA; DNA: TGTGCCAGCTCCCACATCCCGGACAGCTATAGCAATCAGCCCCAGCATTTT; CDR3: CASSHIPDSYSNQPQHF
D: TRBD1; J: TRBJ1-1; V: TRBV29-1; size: NA; DNA: TGCAGCGTCTCGACAGGGGGGAACACTGAAGCTTTCTTT; CDR3: CSVSTGGNTEAFF
D: TRBD1; J: TRBJ2-7; V: TRBV30; size: NA; DNA: TGTGCCTGGAGTCCTCTCCTAACTTACTTACAGGGGGAAATATCCTACGAGCAGTACTTC; CDR3: CAWSPLLTYLQGEISYEQYF
D: TRBD2; J: TRBJ2-1; V: TRBV7-8; size: NA; DNA: TGTGCCAGCAGCCGCCCGGGACTAGCAGACAATGAGCAGTTCTTC; CDR3: CASSRPGLADNEQFF
D: NA; J: TRBJ1-3; V: TRBV29-1; size: NA; DNA: TGCAGCGTTGCCCTAAACTCTGGAAACACCATATATTTT; CDR3: CSVALNSGNTIYF
D: NA; J: TRBJ1-2; V: TRBV4-2; size: NA; DNA: TGTGCCAGCAGCCAAGATGAGCGGTCTGGGTATAACTATGGCTACACCTTC; CDR3: CASSQDERSGYNYGYTF
D: NA; J: TRBJ1-1; V: TRBV2; size: once; DNA: TGTGCCAGCAGGGCTTACACTGAAGCTTTCTTT; CDR3: CASRAYTEAFF
D: TRBD2; J: TRBJ2-1; V: TRBV19; size: NA; DNA: TGTGCCAGTAGTAGCTCCCGGGACTACTCCTACAATGAGCAGTTCTTC; CDR3: CASSSSRDYSYNEQFF
D: NA; J: TRBJ1-5; V: TRBV2; size: NA; DNA: TGTGCCAGCGGGCAGAGCAATCAGCCCCAGCATTTT; CDR3: CASGQSNQPQHF
D: NA; J: TRBJ1-3; V: TRBV3-1/TRBV3-2; size: NA; DNA: TGTGCCAGCAGCCAAGACTGGGGCGCAAACACCATATATTTT; CDR3: CASSQDWGANTIYF
D: TRBD1; J: TRBJ1-5; V: TRBV6-2/TRBV6-3; size: once; DNA: TGTGCCAGCAGTGGACAGGGAGGCAATCAGCCCCAGCATTTT; CDR3: CASSGQGGNQPQHF
D: NA; J: TRBJ2-7; V: TRBV28; size: NA; DNA: TGTGCCAGCAGTTCTGTGGAGAACGAGCAGTACTTC; CDR3: CASSSVENEQYF
D: NA; J: TRBJ1-2; V: TRBV4-3; size: NA; DNA: TGCGCCAGCAGCCAAGATGGGGCACAGGGAAGGGGCTACACCTTC; CDR3: CASSQDGAQGRGYTF
D: NA; J: TRBJ2-1; V: TRBV7-9; size: NA; DNA: TGTGCCAGCAGCTTAGGCCCAGGGGAGCAGTTCTTC; CDR3: CASSLGPGEQFF
D: TRBD2; J: TRBJ2-1; V: TRBV15; size: NA; DNA: TGTGCCACCAGCCGAGGACTAGCGGGGGCCGTGATCGAGCAGTTCTTC; CDR3: CATSRGLAGAVIEQFF
D: TRBD1; J: TRBJ1-5; V: TRBV28; size: NA; DNA: TGTGCCAGCAGTGGCCCCGGGACAGGGATTAGCAATCAGCCCCAGCATTTT; CDR3: CASSGPGTGISNQPQHF